This T cell receptor (beta chain) came from a study of blood T cell repertoires in COVID-19. Some clones are missing from TCRdb's copy, which holds only in-frame ones; the method was immunoSEQ multiplex PCR. The table records approximately 300,000 clones, approximately 91% of them present only once. There are 15 residues in the CDR3. Trimming stripped 0 bases from V and 7 bases from J, with 13 bases between. Germline CDR1 reads MNHNS; CDR2 reads SASEGT. V gene TRBV6-1 combines with J gene TRBJ1-5, with no clear D. This sequence was found in a woman in her twenties or thirties who had been exposed to COVID-19. The material sequenced was PBMCs or T cells enriched from blood (not recorded which). The CDR3 protein is CASSEALRVVQPQHF. The CDR3, as DNA: TGTGCCAGCAGTGAAGCGCTGAGGGTTGTACAGCCCCAGCATTTT.